Listed here is a single T cell receptor (beta chain). Its antigen is not known. CDR1 is LNHDA and CDR2 is SQIVND in the germline V gene (reference sequence). Unmatched junction bases numbered 9, after V lost 4 bases and J lost 7 bases. This CDR3 has 15 amino acids. Only in-frame clones appear in the TCRdb table, and some are missing; sequencing was by immunoSEQ multiplex PCR. The table includes fewer than 7,000 clones, roughly 65% detected once. This sample was included in a study of CD8 T cell repertoires and HIV-1 epitope variants. General study results and limits: Some ten TCR beta clonotypes were antigen-specific, more than 5 apparently recognizing autologous or escape variants.

Material for sequencing was cultured CD8+ T cells derived from PBMCs. This receptor was taken from a male donor with HIV. V and J are TRBV19 and TRBJ1-5, with 8 bases fitting TRBD1. The CDR3 loop reads CASSTQGAHLQPQHF. Written as DNA, the CDR3 is TGTGCCAGTAGTACCCAGGGGGCGCATCTCCAGCCCCAGCATTTT.